The next 10 T cell receptor beta chains were all read from a single sample in a study of shared clonotypes between healthy human individuals. Measured with immunoSEQ multiplex PCR; TCRdb has only the in-frame clones, and not every one. The table has over 1.5 million clones, about 98% seen once. Sequences were obtained from naive CD4+ T cells sorted from blood. Subset noted: CD45RA+ positively selected. The receptors come from a man aged 25-45 years in good health.

This clone was recorded only once. The J gene is TRBJ1-2, the V gene TRBV5-4, with 10 nucleotides matching TRBD1. The CDR3 is 14 residues long. V dropped 5 bases and J dropped 4; count of bases not matched to a gene: 5. Germline CDR1 and CDR2: SGHNT and YYREEE (reference sequence). DNA of the CDR3: TGTGCCAGCAGGATGACAGGGGGCCCCTATGGCTACACCTTC. Protein sequence: CASRMTGGPYGYTF.

The CDR3 DNA sequence: TGTGCCAGCAGATTTAGCGGAACCGGGGAGCTGTTTTTT. It encodes CASRFSGTGELFF. The V and J genes are TRBV11-2 and TRBJ2-2; TRBD2 is a possible D gene (6 bases). V was cut by 6 bases and J by 5 bases, with 10 bases left in between. CDR3 length: 13 residues. The germline V gene has CDR1 SGHAT and CDR2 FQNNGV.

The chain couples TRBV6-6 to TRBJ2-1; TRBD1 matches at 8 bases. The germline CDR1 and CDR2 sequences are MNHNY and SVGAGI (reference sequence). This CDR3 has 14 residues. The V segment lost 6 bases and the J segment 9 bases; nucleotides outside the gene matches: 10. CDR3 DNA: TGTGCCAGCAGCCCCGGACAGGGTAGGGGTGAGCAGTTCTTC. This sequence encodes CASSPGQGRGEQFF.

V and J are TRBV10-3 and TRBJ2-7; 7 bases line up with TRBD1. J lost 3 bases, V lost 10 bases, and 6 bases had no gene match. The V gene's germline CDR1 is ENHRY and CDR2 SYGVKD. The CDR3 runs to 12 residues. The CDR3 DNA sequence: TGTGCCACGCAGACAGGGTACTACGAGCAGTACTTC. It translates to CATQTGYYEQYF.

V gene TRBV15 combines with J gene TRBJ2-6; D is undetermined. The CDR3 has 16 residues. CDR1 is LNHNV, CDR2 YYDKDF, per germline (reference sequence). V lost 4 bases to trimming and J lost 4 bases, with 14 bases between them. The CDR3 loop is CATSTVVASGANVLTF. The CDR3 coding sequence is TGTGCCACCAGCACGGTCGTAGCCTCCGGGGCCAACGTCCTGACTTTC.

This chain links TRBV10-3 with TRBJ2-7; 7 bases match TRBD2. This CDR3 comprises 14 residues. Losses at the gene ends were 4 bases for V and 3 bases for J; bases not matched to a gene: 6. Germline V gene data show CDR1 as ENHRY and CDR2 as SYGVKD. The CDR3 sequence is CAISGSGIGYEQYF. CDR3 bases: TGTGCCATCAGTGGGAGCGGGATCGGCTACGAGCAGTACTTC.

The chain employs TRBV25-1 and TRBJ2-7, with TRBD1 as a possible D gene (5 bases). This CDR3 contains 13 residues. CDR1 and CDR2 (germline): MGHDK, SYGVNS. The ends were cut back, 4 bases at V and 7 bases at J, with 14 bases in the middle. The CDR3 region has the DNA TGTGCCAGCAGTGGGGGCGGAAGCTCAGAGCAGTACTTC. This encodes CASSGGGSSEQYF.

V usage is TRBV11-2 and J usage is TRBJ2-1; 11 bases are a match to TRBD2. Germline V gene sequence: CDR1 SGHAT, CDR2 FQNNGV. Germline trimming cut 1 base from V and 4 bases from J; bases unmatched to any gene: 6. The CDR3 is 17 residues long. The CDR3 loop reads CASSLAGTSGVYNEQFF. In nucleotides, the CDR3 is TGTGCCAGCAGCTTAGCCGGGACTAGCGGAGTTTACAATGAGCAGTTCTTC.

The chain couples TRBV6-5 to TRBJ2-7, with 9 bases identical to TRBD2. Germline trimming cut 4 bases from V and 6 bases from J; bases unmatched to any gene: 13. Germline V gene sequence: CDR1 MNHEY, CDR2 SVGAGI. This CDR3 is 16 amino acids long. CDR3: CASSLLGGRALGEQYF. In DNA, the CDR3 is TGTGCCAGCAGTTTGCTGGGCGGGAGGGCCCTAGGCGAGCAGTACTTC.

Turning to this clone: Additional DNA sequences in this sample encode the identical CDR3. The chain links TRBV18 to TRBJ1-4; 10 nucleotides align to TRBD1. In germline, CDR1 is KGHSH, CDR2 LQKENI. The V gene end was trimmed by 3 bases and the J gene end by 6 bases; junction bases not matched to a gene: 1. CDR3 length: 14 residues. CDR3 in DNA: TGTGCCAGCTCACCTGGGACAGGGGATGAAAAACTGTTTTTT. Amino acids: CASSPGTGDEKLFF.